This T cell receptor beta chain was sequenced during a study of ipilimumab plus nivolumab after autologous stem cell transplantation. The table came from immunoSEQ multiplex PCR; TCRdb's copy has only in-frame clones and leaves some out. Of roughly 86,000 clones detected, over 80% appear once; the ten largest clones hold 2.2%. This CDR3 is 12 amino acids long. V lost 4 bases and J lost 14, with 16 bases in between. Per the germline V gene, CDR1 is SNHLY and CDR2 is FYNNEI. Patients got ipilimumab 1 mg/kg beginning 14 to 28 days post-transplant. The starting material was PBMCs, obtained in a trial of ipilimumab plus nivolumab as post-transplant consolidation. The chain has TRBV2 and TRBJ2-3; weak D call: TRBD1 (5 bases). This clonotype was obtained from a male donor with diffuse large B-cell lymphoma. The CDR3 spells CASSGRTSQWYF. CDR3 DNA: TGTGCCAGCAGTGGTAGGACATCCCAGTGGTATTTT.